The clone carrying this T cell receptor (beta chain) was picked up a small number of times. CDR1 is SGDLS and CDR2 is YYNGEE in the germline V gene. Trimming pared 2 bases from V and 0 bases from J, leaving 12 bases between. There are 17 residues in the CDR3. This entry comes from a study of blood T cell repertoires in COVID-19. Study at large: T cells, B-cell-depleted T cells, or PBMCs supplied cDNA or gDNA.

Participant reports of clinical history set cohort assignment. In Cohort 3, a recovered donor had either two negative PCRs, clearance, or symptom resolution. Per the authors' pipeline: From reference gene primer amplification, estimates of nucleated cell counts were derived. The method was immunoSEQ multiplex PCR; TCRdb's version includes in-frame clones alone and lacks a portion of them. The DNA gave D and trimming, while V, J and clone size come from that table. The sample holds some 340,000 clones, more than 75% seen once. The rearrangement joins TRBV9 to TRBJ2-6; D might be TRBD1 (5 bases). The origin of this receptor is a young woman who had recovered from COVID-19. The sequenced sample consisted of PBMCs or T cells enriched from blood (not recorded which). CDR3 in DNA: TGTGCCAGCAGCGTGACAGTTCTTTCCTCTGGGGCCAACGTCCTGACTTTC. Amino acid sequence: CASSVTVLSSGANVLTF. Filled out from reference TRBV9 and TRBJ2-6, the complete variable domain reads DSGVTQTPKHLITATGQRVTLRCSPRSGDLSVYWYQQSLDQGLQFLIQYYNGEERAKGNILERFSAQQFPDLHSELNLSSLELGDSALYFCASSVTVLSSGANVLTFGAGSRLTVL.